A selection of T cell receptor beta chains follows, all from one sample in a study of shared clonotypes between healthy human individuals. Here immunoSEQ multiplex PCR was the method, and the copy in TCRdb shows in-frame clones only, minus some. The sample yields 1,400,000 or so clones, 97% to 99% seen once. The specimen was naive CD4+ T cells sorted from blood. These TCRs come from a young man in good health. The CDR3 runs from the conserved cysteine through the conserved F or W. D genes are given only for firm matches. Size tells how often a clone was seen (once, few, many) or the class of an expanded clone, and some rows leave it out.

j_gene	d_gene	abundance	v_gene	CDR3nt	CDR3aa
TRBJ2-5	NA	once	TRBV9	TGTGCCAGCAGCGCCGGAAGAGCCGGGCTTGCCCAGTACTTC	CASSAGRAGLAQYF
TRBJ1-5	NA	NA	TRBV29-1	TGCAGCGTTGGGAATCTGAATCAGCCCCAGCATTTT	CSVGNLNQPQHF
TRBJ2-5	NA	NA	TRBV28	TGTGCCAGCAGTTTCCGCAGGGGAGGGCAAGAGACCCAGTACTTC	CASSFRRGGQETQYF
TRBJ2-1	TRBD2	NA	TRBV10-1	TGCGCCAGCAGTGAGTCGCCGGGAGGGGGGGCCTACAATGAGCAGTTCTTC	CASSESPGGGAYNEQFF
TRBJ2-7	NA	NA	TRBV19	TGTGCCAGTAGCCAAGAACCTTACGAGCAGTACTTC	CASSQEPYEQYF
TRBJ1-1	NA	NA	TRBV11-2	TGTGCCAGCAGCCCTCCCAGTTGGACTGAAGCTTTCTTT	CASSPPSWTEAFF
TRBJ2-7	TRBD1	once	TRBV6-4	TGTGCCAGCAGTGAAACAGGGGGCTCCGAGCAGTACTTC	CASSETGGSEQYF
TRBJ1-2	NA	NA	TRBV18	TGTGCCAGCTCACCCGGACAGACGCCTAACTATGGCTACACCTTC	CASSPGQTPNYGYTF
TRBJ1-1	NA	NA	TRBV10-1	TGCGCCAGCAGTGAGTCGGGAGGGGGGGCTGAAGCTTTCTTT	CASSESGGGAEAFF
TRBJ2-3	NA	NA	TRBV28	TGTGCCAGCAGTCCCCCGGGGAGAGATACGCAGTATTTT	CASSPPGRDTQYF
TRBJ2-7	TRBD1	NA	TRBV19	TGTGCCAGTAGTATAGGGACAGGGAGACACGAGCAGTACTTC	CASSIGTGRHEQYF
TRBJ1-5	TRBD1	NA	TRBV4-1	TGCGCCAGCAGCCAATTCCGGACAGGGACGGGGTTGGGTCAGCCCCAGCATTTT	CASSQFRTGTGLGQPQHF
TRBJ1-2	NA	once	TRBV5-6	TGTGCCAGCAGCTTAATACAAGGTGGCTACACCTTC	CASSLIQGGYTF